Following are 5 T cell receptor beta chains from one sample sequenced in a study of blood T cell repertoires in COVID-19. Sequencing used immunoSEQ multiplex PCR; TCRdb keeps in-frame clones, though not all of them. Here the sample spans 150,000 to 200,000 clones, about 88% being singletons. Sequencing was done on a sample of peripheral blood. These receptors all come from a human donor in a cohort sampled during active COVID-19.

The chain carries TRBV13 and TRBJ2-7, with TRBD1 identical over 8 bases. CDR1 and CDR2 (germline): PRHDT, FYEKMQ (reference sequence). The junction had 12 bases not matched to a gene; V was cut back by 2 bases and J by 0 bases. There are 18 residues in the CDR3. The CDR3 loop is CASSLFRHTGGSSYEQYF. CDR3 sequence (DNA): TGTGCCAGCAGCTTATTCCGTCATACAGGGGGGAGCTCCTACGAGCAGTACTTC.

This chain links TRBV12-5 with TRBJ2-3; 8 bases agree with TRBD1. V trimming: 4 bases; J trimming: 0 bases; junction bases outside the gene matches: 3. Germline V lookup: CDR1 LGHNT, CDR2 FRNRAP. This CDR3 has 15 residues. CDR3 protein: CASGSGQGSTDTQYF. CDR3 nucleotides: TGTGCTAGTGGTTCCGGACAGGGTAGCACAGATACGCAGTATTTT.

J is TRBJ2-7 and V is TRBV6-5; the D gene is possibly TRBD1 (5 bases). The CDR3 sequence is 14 residues long. V gave up 7 bases and J gave up 4 bases, with 17 bases separating them. Germline CDR1 reads MNHEY; CDR2 reads SVGAGI. CDR3 in amino acids: CASTPPGQKYEQYF. The DNA for the CDR3 is TGTGCCAGCACCCCCCCCGGACAAAAGTACGAGCAGTACTTC.

The rearrangement links TRBV11-3 to TRBJ2-3, with D tentatively TRBD2 (6 bases). Trimming took 6 bases from V and 1 from J, leaving 11 bases between them. The length of the CDR3 is 14 residues. Per germline, CDR1 SGHNT and CDR2 YENEEA. In DNA form, the CDR3 reads TGTGCCAGCAGTCGTGTAGCGGGCACAGATACGCAGTATTTT. Its translation: CASSRVAGTDTQYF.

The chain carries TRBV27 and TRBJ1-3; D unclear. V lost 4 bases and J lost 0, with 10 bases in between. Looked up from germline, CDR1 is MNHEY and CDR2 is SMNVEV (reference sequence). This CDR3 comprises 15 residues. The CDR3 nucleotides read TGTGCCAGCAGTTCTGACTCCTACTCTGGAAACACCATATATTTT. This translates into CASSSDSYSGNTIYF.